This T cell receptor (beta chain) emerged from a study of shared clonotypes between healthy human individuals. Overall study context: Researchers assigned three CD4 naive, three CD4 memory, two CD8 naive and one CD8 memory plate to each donor.

Points on this clone: What it recognizes is unknown.

CD8 cells classed as naive were CD45RO-negative and positively selected for CCR7, excluding terminally differentiated effector memory CD45RA+ cells. Donors, without exception, were Caucasian adults residing in Nashville, Tennessee. Trimming stripped 5 bases from V and 0 bases from J, with 5 bases between. The CDR3 spans 13 residues. Germline lookup yields CDR1 MNHEY and CDR2 SMNVEV (reference sequence). The data were produced by immunoSEQ multiplex PCR, yet TCRdb's version contains in-frame clones alone and is incomplete. Found here are 450,000 to 700,000 clones, 95% to 96% of them singletons; the top ten hold 0.11%. Findings of the study overall: Sharing across four donors was highest in naive CD4 (around 5%) and lowest in memory CD8 (roughly 0.4%).

Sequenced: naive CD8+ T cells sorted from blood. The origin of this receptor is a woman aged 25-40 years in good health. This sequence joins TRBV27 and TRBJ2-1; D gene unclear. The CDR3 spells CASSRTSYNEQFF. The CDR3 nucleotides read TGTGCCAGCAGTAGAACCTCCTACAATGAGCAGTTCTTC.